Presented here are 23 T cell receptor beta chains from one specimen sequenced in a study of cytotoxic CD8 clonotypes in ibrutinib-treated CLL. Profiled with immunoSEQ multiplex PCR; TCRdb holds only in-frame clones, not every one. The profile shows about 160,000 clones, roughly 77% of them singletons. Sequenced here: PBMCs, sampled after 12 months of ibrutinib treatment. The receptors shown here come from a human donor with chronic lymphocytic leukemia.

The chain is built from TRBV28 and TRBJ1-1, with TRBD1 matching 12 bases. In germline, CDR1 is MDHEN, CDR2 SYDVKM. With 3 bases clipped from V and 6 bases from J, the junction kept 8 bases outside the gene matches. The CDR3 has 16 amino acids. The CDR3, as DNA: TGTGCCAGCAGTTTCTCCGGGACAGGGGGCTCCCCTGAAGCTTTCTTT. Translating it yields CASSFSGTGGSPEAFF.

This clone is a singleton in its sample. CDR3 amino acids: CATSRDKGPPNNEQFF. In DNA, the CDR3 is TGTGCCACCAGCAGAGATAAGGGACCGCCAAACAATGAGCAGTTCTTC. This chain links TRBV15 with TRBJ2-1; possibly TRBD1 or TRBD2 for D (5 bases each). Germline lookup yields CDR1 LNHNV and CDR2 YYDKDF (reference sequence). With 0 bases removed from V and 5 bases from J, the gap between germline ends came to 14 bases. CDR3 length equals 16 residues.

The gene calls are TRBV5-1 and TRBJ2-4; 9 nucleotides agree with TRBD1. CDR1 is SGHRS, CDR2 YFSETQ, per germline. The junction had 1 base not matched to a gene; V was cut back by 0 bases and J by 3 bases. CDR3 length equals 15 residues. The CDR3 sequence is CASSLGQGDKNIQYF. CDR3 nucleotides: TGCGCCAGCAGCTTGGGACAGGGGGACAAAAACATTCAGTACTTC.

The DNA of the CDR3 is TGTGCCAGTGGATGGGGGGCCAATCAGCCCCAGCATTTT. Protein sequence: CASGWGANQPQHF. The chain joins TRBV6-6 to TRBJ1-5; weak D call: TRBD1 (6 bases). The CDR3 runs to 13 residues. Trimming removed 9 bases from V and 3 bases from J, with 12 bases in between. Germline lookup yields CDR1 MNHNY and CDR2 SVGAGI (reference sequence).

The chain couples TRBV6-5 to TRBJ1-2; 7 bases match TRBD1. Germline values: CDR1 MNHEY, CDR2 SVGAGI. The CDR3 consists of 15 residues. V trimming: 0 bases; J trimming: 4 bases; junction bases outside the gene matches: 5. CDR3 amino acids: CASSYSRTGSYGYTF. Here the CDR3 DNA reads TGTGCCAGCAGTTACTCCCGGACAGGTAGCTATGGCTACACCTTC.

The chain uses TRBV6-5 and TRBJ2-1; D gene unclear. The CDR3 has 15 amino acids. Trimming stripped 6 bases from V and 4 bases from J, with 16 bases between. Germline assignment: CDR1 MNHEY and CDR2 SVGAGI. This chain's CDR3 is CASSYRGSQYNEQFF. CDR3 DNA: TGTGCCAGCAGCTACCGAGGAAGTCAATACAATGAGCAGTTCTTC.

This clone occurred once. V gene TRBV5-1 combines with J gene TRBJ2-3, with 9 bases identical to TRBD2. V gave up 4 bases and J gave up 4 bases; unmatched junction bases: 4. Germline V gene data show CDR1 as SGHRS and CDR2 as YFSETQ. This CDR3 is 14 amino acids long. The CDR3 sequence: CASSVAGVSDTQYF. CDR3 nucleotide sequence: TGCGCCAGCAGCGTAGCGGGAGTATCAGATACGCAGTATTTT.

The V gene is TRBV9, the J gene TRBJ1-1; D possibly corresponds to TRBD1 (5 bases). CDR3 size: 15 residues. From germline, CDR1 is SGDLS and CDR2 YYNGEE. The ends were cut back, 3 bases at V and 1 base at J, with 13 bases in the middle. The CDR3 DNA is TGTGCCAGCAGCGGTAGAGGGGCCTCGAACACTGAAGCTTTCTTT. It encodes CASSGRGASNTEAFF.

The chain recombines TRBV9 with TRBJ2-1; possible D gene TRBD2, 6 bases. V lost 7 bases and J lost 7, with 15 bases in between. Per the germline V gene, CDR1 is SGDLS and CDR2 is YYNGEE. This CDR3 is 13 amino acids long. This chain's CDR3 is CASQVPGVNEQFF. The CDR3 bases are TGTGCCAGCCAGGTCCCGGGGGTAAATGAGCAGTTCTTC.

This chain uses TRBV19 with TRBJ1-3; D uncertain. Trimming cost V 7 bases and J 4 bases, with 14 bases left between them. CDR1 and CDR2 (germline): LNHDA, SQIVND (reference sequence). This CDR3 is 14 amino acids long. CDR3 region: CASMNGVRGNTIYF. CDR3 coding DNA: TGTGCCAGTATGAACGGGGTGCGCGGAAACACCATATATTTT.

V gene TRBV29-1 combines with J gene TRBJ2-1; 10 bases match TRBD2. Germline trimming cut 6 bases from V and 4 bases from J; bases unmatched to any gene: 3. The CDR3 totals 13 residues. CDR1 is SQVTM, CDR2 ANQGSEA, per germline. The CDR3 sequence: CSVPSGSYNEQFF. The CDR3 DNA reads TGCAGCGTCCCTAGCGGGAGTTACAATGAGCAGTTCTTC.

For the CDR3, the DNA is TGTGCCAGCAGTTACGAGAACGGAGCCTACGAGCAGTACTTC. It yields the protein CASSYENGAYEQYF. The J gene is TRBJ2-7, the V gene TRBV6-6; no clear D gene. Germline V gene sequence: CDR1 MNHNY, CDR2 SVGAGI (reference sequence). This CDR3 contains 14 residues. The ends were cut back, 2 bases at V and 2 bases at J, with 10 bases in the middle.

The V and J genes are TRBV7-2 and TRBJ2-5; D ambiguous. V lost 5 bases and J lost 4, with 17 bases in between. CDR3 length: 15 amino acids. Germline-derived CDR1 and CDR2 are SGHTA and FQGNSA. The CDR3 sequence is CASSHGGNLRETQYF. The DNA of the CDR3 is TGTGCCAGCAGCCACGGCGGTAACCTCAGAGAGACCCAGTACTTC.

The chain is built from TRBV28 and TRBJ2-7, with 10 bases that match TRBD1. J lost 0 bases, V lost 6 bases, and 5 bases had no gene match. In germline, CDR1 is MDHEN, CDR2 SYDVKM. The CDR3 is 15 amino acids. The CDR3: CASRSRQGASYEQYF. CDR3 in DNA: TGTGCCAGCAGAAGTAGACAGGGGGCCTCCTACGAGCAGTACTTC. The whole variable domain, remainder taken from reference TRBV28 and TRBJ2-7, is DVKVTQSSRYLVKRTGEKVFLECVQDMDHENMFWYRQDPGLGLRLIYFSYDVKMKEKGDIPEGYSVSREKKERFSLILESASTNQTSMYLCASRSRQGASYEQYFGPGTRLTVT.

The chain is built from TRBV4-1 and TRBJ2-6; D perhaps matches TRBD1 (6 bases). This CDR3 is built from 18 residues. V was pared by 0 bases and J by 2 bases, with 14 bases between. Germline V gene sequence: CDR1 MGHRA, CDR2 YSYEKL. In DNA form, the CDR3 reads TGCGCCAGCAGCCAAGAATCTCCTGGGGGCGCTGGGGCCAACGTCCTGACTTTC. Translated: CASSQESPGGAGANVLTF.

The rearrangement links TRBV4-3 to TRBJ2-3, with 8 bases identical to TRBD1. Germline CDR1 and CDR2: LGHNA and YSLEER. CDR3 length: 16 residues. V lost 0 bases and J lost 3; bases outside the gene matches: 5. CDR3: CASSQDRTGLTDTQYF. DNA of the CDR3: TGCGCCAGCAGCCAAGATAGGACAGGGTTAACAGATACGCAGTATTTT.

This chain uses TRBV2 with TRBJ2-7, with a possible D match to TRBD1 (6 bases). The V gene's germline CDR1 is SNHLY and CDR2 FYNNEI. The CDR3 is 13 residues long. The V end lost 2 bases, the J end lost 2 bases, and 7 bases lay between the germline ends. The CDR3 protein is CASSEQGPYEQYF. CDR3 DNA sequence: TGTGCCAGCAGTGAACAGGGGCCCTACGAGCAGTACTTC.

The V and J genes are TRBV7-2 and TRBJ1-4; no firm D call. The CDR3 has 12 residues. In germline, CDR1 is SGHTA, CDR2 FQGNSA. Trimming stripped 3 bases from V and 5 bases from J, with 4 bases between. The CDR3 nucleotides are TGTGCCAGCAGCTTCAACAATGAAAAACTGTTTTTT. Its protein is CASSFNNEKLFF.

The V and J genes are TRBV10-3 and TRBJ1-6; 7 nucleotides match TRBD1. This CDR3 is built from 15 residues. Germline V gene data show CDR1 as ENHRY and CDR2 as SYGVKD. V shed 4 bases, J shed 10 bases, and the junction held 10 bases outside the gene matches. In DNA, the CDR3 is TGTGCCATCAGTGGGCTCGACAGGGTGGGGTCACCCCTCCACTTT. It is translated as CAISGLDRVGSPLHF.

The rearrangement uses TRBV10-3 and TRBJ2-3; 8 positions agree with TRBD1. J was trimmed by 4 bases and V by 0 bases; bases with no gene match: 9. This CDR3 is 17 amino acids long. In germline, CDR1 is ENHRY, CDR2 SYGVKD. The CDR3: CAISESERTGSSDTQYF. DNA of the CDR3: TGTGCCATCAGTGAGTCTGAAAGGACAGGGTCGTCAGATACGCAGTATTTT.

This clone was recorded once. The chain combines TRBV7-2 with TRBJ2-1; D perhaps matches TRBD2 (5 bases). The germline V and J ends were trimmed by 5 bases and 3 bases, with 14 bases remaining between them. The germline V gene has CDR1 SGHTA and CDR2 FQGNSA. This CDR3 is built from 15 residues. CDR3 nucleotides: TGTGCCAGCAGCCAAAGGACCGACTACTACAATGAGCAGTTCTTC. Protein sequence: CASSQRTDYYNEQFF. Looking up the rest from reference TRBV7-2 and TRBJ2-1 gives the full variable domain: GAGVSQSPSNKVTEKGKDVELRCDPISGHTALYWYRQSLGQGLEFLIYFQGNSAPDKSGLPSDRFSAERTGGSVSTLTIQRTQQEDSAVYLCASSQRTDYYNEQFFGPGTRLTVL.

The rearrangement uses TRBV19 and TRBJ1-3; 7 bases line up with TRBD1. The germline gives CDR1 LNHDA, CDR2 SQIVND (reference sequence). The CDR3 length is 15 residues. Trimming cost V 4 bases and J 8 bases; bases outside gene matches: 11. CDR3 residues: CASSTPSTGKDTIYF. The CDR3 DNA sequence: TGTGCCAGTAGTACACCATCGACAGGGAAAGACACCATATATTTT.

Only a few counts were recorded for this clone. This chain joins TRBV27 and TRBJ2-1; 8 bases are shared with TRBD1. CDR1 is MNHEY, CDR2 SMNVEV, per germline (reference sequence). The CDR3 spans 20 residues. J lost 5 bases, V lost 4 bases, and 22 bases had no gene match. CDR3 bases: TGTGCCAGCAGTTCGATCACAGGGGGAGGCCGGCGTGGTCCGCACAATGAGCAGTTCTTC. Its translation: CASSSITGGGRRGPHNEQFF.